This T cell receptor beta chain was obtained from a study of T cell repertoires in cytomegalovirus infection. Study at large: Selected CMV epitopes included recently identified HLA-C-restricted ones as well as well-studied HLA-B-restricted ones.

CDR3 length: 17 amino acids. Germline V lookup: CDR1 MDHEN, CDR2 SYDVKM. The V gene end was trimmed by 4 bases and the J gene end by 2 bases; junction bases not matched to a gene: 12. TCRdb independently ran MiXCR on the reads; one entry per CDR3 protein. The data show around 99,000 distinct CDR3 sequences, under 30% seen once. Of note for this clonotype: Its cognate antigen is unknown.

This TCR was sampled from a human donor in good health (CMV status not recorded). Some clones in this sample may be carry-over from other donors' samples. The chain has TRBV28 and TRBJ2-7, with TRBD1 identical over 9 bases. The material was CD8+ T cells from cultured PBMCs, obtained from culture after CMV antigen stimulation. CDR3: CASSSPLTGGNPYEQYF. DNA for the CDR3: TGTGCCAGCAGTTCTCCGTTGACAGGGGGTAACCCCTACGAGCAGTACTTC.